This section outlines one TCR beta chain sequence together with its context. Its antigen is currently not known. No quality values exist for individual bases; no much larger clone is one base distant. This record comes from a study of T cells in Graves' hyperthyroidism and ophthalmopathy (dated by TCRdb to the late 2010s). Turning to the overall study: Peripheral blood samples were taken at the time of initial diagnosis, prior to any treatment. Thyroid tissue and blood T-cell repertoires from about six Graves' hyperthyroidism patients were also compared in the study. The paper reports TCR Vbeta CDR3 sequencing of some 140 peripheral blood samples: 40 or so ophthalmopathy, about 75 hyperthyroidism and 17 progressor patients. An independent validation cohort of around 19 hyperthyroidism patients and 17 patients who later progressed to ophthalmopathy tested prospective prediction of ophthalmopathy. TCR V-J signatures able to tell the groups apart were searched for in a discovery cohort of some 100 patients, of whom around 43 had Graves' ophthalmopathy and around 56 had stable Graves' hyperthyroidism. Following sampling, methimazole starting at 30 mg daily was given to hyperthyroidism patients, and high-dose intravenous methylprednisolone was given to ophthalmopathy patients. For training and testing, the roughly 97 patients in the discovery cohort were randomly divided in a 7:3 ratio. What the authors observed across the whole study: Most expanded thyroid clonotypes (frequency above 0.001) were also detected in blood, suggesting blood repertoires may reflect thyroid immune responses. In validation, the model predicted progression to ophthalmopathy a median of around 6.5 months before onset, with over 55% sensitivity and around 76% specificity. A 13 V-J signature model separated ophthalmopathy from stable hyperthyroidism, with around 90% sensitivity and around 84% specificity in cross-validation and 80%/75% in testing. No statistical method was used to fix the sample size in advance, and group allocation was not hidden from the investigators.

Moderately to severely active disease, a Clinical Activity Score of at least 3, a NOSPECS grade of at least 4, and a duration under 3 months were present in ophthalmopathy patients. Any patient with an uncontrolled infection, another autoimmune disease, pregnancy or lactation was excluded. Diagnoses were based on clinical symptoms, serum thyroxine and TRAb, thyroid ultrasound and orbital computed tomography. PBMCs were separated from about 10 ml of fresh peripheral blood using Ficoll-Paque density gradient centrifugation. Total RNA was extracted using Trizol reagent, and RNA quality was assessed on an Agilent 2100 Bioanalyzer. TCR beta CDR3 regions were amplified from RNA transcripts. A first-round RT-PCR of the TCR CDR3 used the HTBI primer set with the Qiagen OneStep RT-PCR kit. Libraries were constructed in a second round of multiplex PCR, after which size selection and purification were carried out. Paired-end sequencing of the libraries was performed with 100 bp reads on an Illumina HiSeq2000. For the original study's pipeline: SOAPnuke was used to process the raw data, with reads discarded if the reads contained adapters or uncalled bases, had a mean Phred below 15, or lacked an exact constant-primer or identifier match. High-quality paired reads were merged using COPE v1.2.5, and each unique nucleotide sequence was defined as a clonotype. MiTCR v1.1 was used to align the clonotypes against IMGT TRBV, TRBD and TRBJ reference segments. Only V-J combinations with frequency above 0.0001, covering about 99% of repertoires, were analysed. The TCS score was defined as F50 (clonal expansion) divided by E x V (chaos), with BLOSUM62-based TCRdist calculated between CDR3 peptides within each V-J. Welch's t-statistics and random forest reduced around 520 V-J features to under 15, which were used in a naive Bayes classifier (R e1071). TCRdb reprocessed the public reads (quality trimming at Q25 with fastp, clone calling with MiXCR) and kept in-frame beta chains. Rows are unified per CDR3 protein, each entry keeping the most common DNA and genes. These V and J calls rely on TCRdb rather than the paper's analysis. The sample records some 350,000 distinct CDR3 sequences, approximately 15% of which are singletons. The ten largest account for 30% to 40% of the sample.

Sequencing input: blood. The source is a woman aged 40 to 50 with Graves' ophthalmopathy.

The CDR3 region: CSASGGIGNEQFF. In nucleotides, the sequence is TGCAGTGCTAGCGGGGGGATAGGCAATGAGCAGTTCTTC. Recombination connected TRBV20-1 to TRBJ2-1; 7 nucleotides in the junction match TRBD2. The CDR3 holds 13 amino acids from the cysteine to the phenylalanine. The DNA shown is the 39-base CDR3, in frame from base 1. CDR1 and CDR2 are read off the germline V gene (reference sequence) as DFQATT and SNEGSKA. At the junction V is shortened by 3 bases and J by 6 bases; bases outside the gene matches: 5.